The clone carrying this TCR beta chain was recorded once. This sample is drawn from a study of blood T cell repertoires in COVID-19. Trimming stripped 4 bases from V and 3 bases from J, with 13 bases between. CDR1 and CDR2 from the germline V gene are SGHTA and FQGNSA. The CDR3 contains 14 residues. Profiling relied on immunoSEQ multiplex PCR, and the TCRdb table lists in-frame clones only, not all of them. The data hold about 250,000 clones, with roughly 85% observed a single time. The receptor comes from a man younger than 35 with active or convalescent COVID-19. Sequences were obtained from peripheral blood. The chain employs TRBV7-2 and TRBJ2-7, with unresolved D. For the CDR3, the DNA is TGTGCCAGCAGCTCCCCCGCCAGATTCTACGAGCAGTACTTC. Residues: CASSSPARFYEQYF.